A selection of T cell receptor beta chains follows, all from one sample in a study of tumor and adjacent non-tumor tissue in lung cancer. TCRdb itself ran the multiplex PCR reads through MiXCR, one entry per CDR3 protein. Of 75,000 to 90,000 distinct CDR3 sequences listed, 76% are singletons. Specimen: distant non-tumor lung tissue. These receptors came from a woman aged 50 to 60 with non-small cell lung cancer. Each CDR3 is given with its conserved first and last residue. A D gene is named only where the DNA matches it firmly. Rows give clone size only sometimes, using once, few, many, or a class for an expanded clone.

J gene: TRBJ2-3
V gene: TRBV6-1
CDR3 length: 15
D gene: TRBD1
clone size: once
CDR3 protein: CACSRQTGGADTRYF
CDR3 DNA: TGTGCCTGCAGTCGACAGACAGGGGGCGCAGATACGCGGTATTTT

J gene: TRBJ2-7
V gene: TRBV6-1
CDR3 length: 16
D gene: .
clone size: .
CDR3 protein: CASSFWSSLDFVEQYF
CDR3 DNA: TGTGCCAGCTCATTCTGGAGCAGCCTCGATTTCGTCGAGCAGTACTTC

J gene: TRBJ1-6
V gene: TRBV2
CDR3 length: 16
D gene: .
clone size: .
CDR3 protein: CASTGTVSSYNSHLHF
CDR3 DNA: TGTGCCAGCACCGGGACGGTGAGCTCCTATAATTCACACCTCCACTTT

J gene: TRBJ2-7
V gene: TRBV6-5
CDR3 length: 15
D gene: TRBD2
clone size: .
CDR3 protein: CASTALGGGHGEQYF
CDR3 DNA: TGTGCCAGCACCGCACTAGGCGGGGGGCATGGAGAGCAGTACTTC

J gene: TRBJ2-1
V gene: TRBV11-3
CDR3 length: 11
D gene: .
clone size: few
CDR3 protein: CASSYYDEQFF
CDR3 DNA: TGTGCCAGCAGCTACTATGATGAGCAGTTCTTC

J gene: TRBJ2-1
V gene: TRBV11-2
CDR3 length: 13
D gene: .
clone size: .
CDR3 protein: CVSSLEVFNEQFF
CDR3 DNA: TGTGTCAGTAGCCTAGAGGTTTTCAATGAGCAGTTCTTC

J gene: TRBJ2-7
V gene: TRBV12-3/TRBV12-4
CDR3 length: 13
D gene: .
clone size: .
CDR3 protein: CVSSPGVGVEQYF
CDR3 DNA: TGTGTCAGCAGTCCGGGGGTGGGGGTCGAACAGTACTTC

J gene: TRBJ1-5
V gene: TRBV4-2
CDR3 length: 15
D gene: .
clone size: .
CDR3 protein: CASSQDLTSNQLQHF
CDR3 DNA: TGTGCTAGCAGCCAAGACCTCACGAGCAATCAGCTCCAGCATTTT

J gene: TRBJ2-1
V gene: TRBV6-5
CDR3 length: 19
D gene: TRBD2
clone size: .
CDR3 protein: CASRPSGTSGSSMYNEQLF
CDR3 DNA: TGTGCCAGCAGACCCTCCGGGACTAGCGGGTCCTCGATGTACAATGAGCAGCTCTTC

J gene: TRBJ2-1
V gene: TRBV6-1
CDR3 length: 15
D gene: TRBD2
clone size: many
CDR3 protein: CASSEGVAGGNEQFF
CDR3 DNA: TGTGCCAGCAGTGAAGGGGTAGCGGGTGGCAATGAGCAGTTCTTC

J gene: TRBJ2-1
V gene: TRBV28
CDR3 length: 14
D gene: .
clone size: .
CDR3 protein: CACSFGLTSNEQFF
CDR3 DNA: TGTGCCTGCAGTTTCGGACTAACGTCCAATGAGCAGTTCTTC

J gene: TRBJ2-1
V gene: TRBV11-2
CDR3 length: 19
D gene: TRBD2
clone size: .
CDR3 protein: CASSLCSGGSGRGHNEQFF
CDR3 DNA: TGTGCCAGCAGCTTATGTAGCGGGGGGTCTGGGCGCGGTCACAATGAGCAGTTCTTC

J gene: TRBJ2-3
V gene: TRBV29-1
CDR3 length: 17
D gene: .
clone size: .
CDR3 protein: CSVEIGEAGASTDTQCF
CDR3 DNA: TGCAGCGTTGAAATCGGCGAGGCGGGGGCGAGCACAGATACGCAGTGTTTT

J gene: TRBJ2-1
V gene: TRBV11-2
CDR3 length: 15
D gene: .
clone size: .
CDR3 protein: CASSPGLSSHSEQVF
CDR3 DNA: TGTGCCAGCAGCCCAGGACTCAGCTCCCACAGTGAGCAGGTCTTC

J gene: TRBJ1-1
V gene: TRBV5-4
CDR3 length: 14
D gene: .
clone size: .
CDR3 protein: CASNLEVNLTEAFF
CDR3 DNA: TGTGCCAGCAACTTGGAGGTCAACCTCACGGAAGCTTTCTTT

J gene: TRBJ2-7
V gene: TRBV6-5
CDR3 length: 11
D gene: .
clone size: .
CDR3 protein: CTSSYISEQYF
CDR3 DNA: TGTACCAGCAGTTACATCTCCGAGCAGTATTTC

J gene: TRBJ1-5
V gene: TRBV6-1
CDR3 length: 17
D gene: .
clone size: .
CDR3 protein: CASIISRDARINQPQHF
CDR3 DNA: TGTGCCAGCATAATTAGCAGGGATGCAAGGATCAATCAGCCCCAGCATTTT

J gene: TRBJ1-6
V gene: TRBV4-2
CDR3 length: 20
D gene: .
clone size: .
CDR3 protein: CASSQSHPRSDSSYNSPLHF
CDR3 DNA: TGTGCCAGTAGTCAATCTCACCCCCGTTCCGACTCGTCCTATAATTCACCCCTCCACTTT

J gene: TRBJ2-7
V gene: TRBV20-1
CDR3 length: 15
D gene: TRBD2
clone size: .
CDR3 protein: CSASCSDGRTNEQYF
CDR3 DNA: TGCAGTGCTAGCTGTTCTGACGGGAGGACAAACGAGCAGTACTTC

J gene: TRBJ2-3
V gene: TRBV11-2
CDR3 length: 16
D gene: .
clone size: .
CDR3 protein: CASSLAGYPLPDTQYF
CDR3 DNA: TGTGCCAGTAGCCTGGCGGGTTACCCGCTTCCAGATACGCAGTATTTT

J gene: TRBJ2-3
V gene: TRBV6-1
CDR3 length: 16
D gene: TRBD1
clone size: .
CDR3 protein: CASSEETGGGADRQYF
CDR3 DNA: TGTGCCAGCAGTGAAGAGACAGGGGGAGGAGCGGATAGGCAGTATTTT

J gene: TRBJ1-1
V gene: TRBV6-5
CDR3 length: 14
D gene: .
clone size: .
CDR3 protein: CASSWWGSYTEAFF
CDR3 DNA: TGTGCCAGCAGTTGGTGGGGAAGCTACACTGAAGCTTTCTTT

J gene: TRBJ2-5
V gene: TRBV12-3/TRBV12-4
CDR3 length: 14
D gene: .
clone size: medium-sized
CDR3 protein: CASSLPGTQETQYF
CDR3 DNA: TGTGCCAGCAGCTTACCCGGGACCCAAGAGACCCAGTACTTC

J gene: TRBJ2-4
V gene: TRBV12-3/TRBV12-4
CDR3 length: 15
D gene: .
clone size: .
CDR3 protein: CASSSGAVDGAPIYF
CDR3 DNA: TGTGCCAGCAGTTCAGGAGCGGTAGATGGTGCGCCAATATATTTC

J gene: TRBJ1-2
V gene: TRBV20-1
CDR3 length: 14
D gene: .
clone size: .
CDR3 protein: CSAREGATNYGYTF
CDR3 DNA: TGCAGTGCTAGGGAGGGAGCTACTAACTATGGCTACACCTTC

J gene: TRBJ2-7
V gene: TRBV11-2
CDR3 length: 14
D gene: .
clone size: .
CDR3 protein: CASSLLRDCYEQYF
CDR3 DNA: TGTGCCAGCAGCTTACTTAGGGACTGCTATGAGCAGTACTTC

J gene: TRBJ2-2
V gene: TRBV4-1
CDR3 length: 18
D gene: TRBD1
clone size: .
CDR3 protein: CASSQNAGTAANTGELLF
CDR3 DNA: TGCGCCAGCAGCCAAAATGCCGGGACAGCCGCGAACACCGGGGAGCTGTTATTT

J gene: TRBJ1-6
V gene: TRBV4-1
CDR3 length: 15
D gene: TRBD1
clone size: .
CDR3 protein: CASSHRQGSDSPLHF
CDR3 DNA: TGCGCCAGCAGCCACAGACAGGGTTCGGATTCACCCCTCCACTTT

J gene: TRBJ1-2
V gene: TRBV12-3/TRBV12-4
CDR3 length: 14
D gene: .
clone size: .
CDR3 protein: CASSLERAVNGYIF
CDR3 DNA: TGTGCCAGCAGTTTGGAACGGGCAGTTAACGGCTACATCTTC

J gene: TRBJ1-1
V gene: TRBV11-3
CDR3 length: 15
D gene: TRBD1
clone size: medium-sized
CDR3 protein: CASSLGRTGESEAFF
CDR3 DNA: TGTGCCAGCAGCTTAGGAAGGACAGGGGAGTCTGAAGCTTTCTTT

J gene: TRBJ2-3
V gene: TRBV11-2
CDR3 length: 19
D gene: TRBD2
clone size: .
CDR3 protein: CASSLDVAGYASGTDMQYF
CDR3 DNA: TGTGCCAGTAGCTTAGATGTAGCGGGATATGCAAGCGGTACAGATATGCAGTATTTT

J gene: TRBJ1-4
V gene: TRBV5-1
CDR3 length: 14
D gene: .
clone size: .
CDR3 protein: CASSLGGGHEKLFF
CDR3 DNA: TGCGCCAGCAGCTTGGGGGGAGGGCATGAAAAACTGTTTTTT

J gene: TRBJ1-1
V gene: TRBV10-1
CDR3 length: 14
D gene: .
clone size: .
CDR3 protein: CASSGNQGYTEAFF
CDR3 DNA: TGTGCCAGCAGTGGTAACCAGGGTTACACTGAAGCTTTCTTT

J gene: TRBJ2-5
V gene: TRBV29-1
CDR3 length: 14
D gene: .
clone size: .
CDR3 protein: CSIETALRQETQYF
CDR3 DNA: TGCAGCATTGAAACGGCCTTACGTCAAGAGACCCAGTACTTT

J gene: TRBJ2-7
V gene: TRBV12-5
CDR3 length: 15
D gene: TRBD1
clone size: .
CDR3 protein: CASGPRTGGPYELYF
CDR3 DNA: TGTGCTAGTGGTCCCAGGACAGGGGGACCCTACGAGCTGTACTTC

J gene: TRBJ2-2
V gene: TRBV29-1
CDR3 length: 18
D gene: TRBD2
clone size: .
CDR3 protein: CSVEDKGTSGSFPGELFF
CDR3 DNA: TGCAGCGTTGAAGATAAAGGAACTAGCGGAAGTTTTCCAGGGGAGCTGTTTTTT

J gene: TRBJ2-1
V gene: TRBV7-8
CDR3 length: 15
D gene: TRBD2
clone size: .
CDR3 protein: CTSSFRAGGPNEQFF
CDR3 DNA: TGTACCAGCAGCTTCCGAGCGGGAGGGCCCAATGAACAGTTCTTC

J gene: TRBJ2-1
V gene: TRBV29-1
CDR3 length: 12
D gene: .
clone size: .
CDR3 protein: CRVELVSYGQFF
CDR3 DNA: TGCAGGGTTGAGCTAGTCTCATATGGACAGTTCTTC

J gene: TRBJ1-1
V gene: TRBV6-1
CDR3 length: 13
D gene: TRBD1
clone size: .
CDR3 protein: CASTWTGKAEALF
CDR3 DNA: TGTGCCAGCACTTGGACAGGGAAGGCTGAAGCTTTATTT

J gene: TRBJ2-4
V gene: TRBV6-5
CDR3 length: 15
D gene: .
clone size: .
CDR3 protein: CAGSGSRVAKYIQYF
CDR3 DNA: TGTGCCGGCAGTGGCTCCCGAGTAGCCAAATACATTCAGTACTTC

J gene: TRBJ2-2
V gene: TRBV10-3
CDR3 length: 17
D gene: TRBD1
clone size: .
CDR3 protein: CATSDSGTGTNTEELFF
CDR3 DNA: TGTGCCACCAGCGACTCCGGGACAGGGACAAACACCGAGGAGCTGTTTTTT

J gene: TRBJ2-2
V gene: TRBV28
CDR3 length: 14
D gene: TRBD1
clone size: many
CDR3 protein: CASSEGQGTGELFF
CDR3 DNA: TGTGCCAGCAGTGAGGGACAGGGGACCGGGGAGCTGTTTTTT

J gene: TRBJ2-1
V gene: TRBV29-1
CDR3 length: 13
D gene: TRBD2
clone size: once
CDR3 protein: CNVAPGGSNEQFF
CDR3 DNA: TGCAACGTTGCACCCGGGGGGAGCAATGAGCAGTTCTTC

J gene: TRBJ1-5
V gene: TRBV2
CDR3 length: 13
D gene: .
clone size: .
CDR3 protein: CASRGRGNQPQHF
CDR3 DNA: TGTGCCAGTAGGGGACGCGGCAATCAGCCCCAGCATTTT

J gene: TRBJ2-7
V gene: TRBV5-1
CDR3 length: 16
D gene: TRBD1
clone size: .
CDR3 protein: CASSAPRQGVSYDQYF
CDR3 DNA: TGTGCCAGCAGCGCTCCTCGTCAGGGGGTTTCGTACGATCAGTACTTC